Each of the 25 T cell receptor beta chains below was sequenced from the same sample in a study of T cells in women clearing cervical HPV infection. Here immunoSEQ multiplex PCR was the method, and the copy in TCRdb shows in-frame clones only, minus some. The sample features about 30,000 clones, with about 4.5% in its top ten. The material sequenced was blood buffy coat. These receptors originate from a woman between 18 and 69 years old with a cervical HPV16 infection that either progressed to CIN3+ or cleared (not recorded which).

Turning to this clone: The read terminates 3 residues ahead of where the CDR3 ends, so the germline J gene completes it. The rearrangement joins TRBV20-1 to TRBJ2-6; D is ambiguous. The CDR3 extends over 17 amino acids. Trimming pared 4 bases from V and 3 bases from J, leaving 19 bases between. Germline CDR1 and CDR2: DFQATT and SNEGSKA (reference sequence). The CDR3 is CSAIGQPILGGANVLTF. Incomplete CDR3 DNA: TGCAGTGCTATAGGGCAACCCATCCTGGGTGGGGCCAACGTC.

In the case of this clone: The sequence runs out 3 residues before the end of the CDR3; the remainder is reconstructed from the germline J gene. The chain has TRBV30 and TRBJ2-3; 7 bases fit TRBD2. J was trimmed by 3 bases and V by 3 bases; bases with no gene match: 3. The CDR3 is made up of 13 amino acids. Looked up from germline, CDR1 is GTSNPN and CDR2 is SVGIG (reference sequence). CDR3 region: CAWSGGNTDTQYF. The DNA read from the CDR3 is TGTGCCTGGAGCGGGGGGAATACAGATACG.

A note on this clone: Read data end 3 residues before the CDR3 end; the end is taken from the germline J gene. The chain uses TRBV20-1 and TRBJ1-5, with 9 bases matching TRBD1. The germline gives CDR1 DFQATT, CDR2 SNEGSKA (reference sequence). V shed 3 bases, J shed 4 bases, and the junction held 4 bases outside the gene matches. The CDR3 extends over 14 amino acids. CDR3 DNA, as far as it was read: TGCAGTGCTAGGCCGGGACAGGGTAATCAGCCC. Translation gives CSARPGQGNQP. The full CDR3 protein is CSARPGQGNQPQHF.

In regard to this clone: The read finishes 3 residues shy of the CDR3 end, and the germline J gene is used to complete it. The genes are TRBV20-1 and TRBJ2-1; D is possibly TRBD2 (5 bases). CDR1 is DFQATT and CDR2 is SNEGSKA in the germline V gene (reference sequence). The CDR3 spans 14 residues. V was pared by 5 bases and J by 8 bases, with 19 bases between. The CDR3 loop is CSAGPLAFSDEQFF. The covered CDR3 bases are TGCAGTGCTGGACCTCTAGCTTTCTCGGATGAG.

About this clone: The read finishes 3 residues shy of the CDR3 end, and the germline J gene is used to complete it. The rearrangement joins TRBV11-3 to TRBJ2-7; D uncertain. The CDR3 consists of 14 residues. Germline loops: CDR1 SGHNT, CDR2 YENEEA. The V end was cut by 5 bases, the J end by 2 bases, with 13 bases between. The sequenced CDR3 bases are TGTGCCAGCAGCAAGACGGGTGATACCTACGAG. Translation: CASSKTGDTYE. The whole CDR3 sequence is CASSKTGDTYEQYF. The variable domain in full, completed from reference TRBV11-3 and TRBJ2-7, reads EAGVVQSPRYKIIEKKQPVAFWCNPISGHNTLYWYLQNLGQGPELLIRYENEEAVDDSQLPKDRFSAERLKGVDSTLKIQPAELGDSAVYLCASSKTGDTYEQYFGPGTRLTVT.

The CDR3 loop reads CASSQDFIRGTDTQYF. The DNA read from the CDR3 is TGTGCCAGCAGCCAAGATTTCATACGGGGCACAGATACG. The chain employs TRBV4-2 and TRBJ2-3; no definite D call. The read falls 3 residues short of the CDR3 end, and the missing part is taken from the germline J gene. The CDR3 spans 16 residues. Between the trimmed V and J ends, which lost 0 bases and 1 base, there was a span of 11 bases. The germline V gene encodes CDR1 LGHNA and CDR2 YNFKEQ.

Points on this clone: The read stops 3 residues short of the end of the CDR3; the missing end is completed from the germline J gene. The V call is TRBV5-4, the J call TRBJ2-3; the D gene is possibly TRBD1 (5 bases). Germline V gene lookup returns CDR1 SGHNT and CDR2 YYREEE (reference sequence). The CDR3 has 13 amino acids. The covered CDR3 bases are TGTGCCAGCAGCCCCGACAGCCAAGAGACG. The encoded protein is CASSPDSQET. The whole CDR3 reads CASSPDSQETQYF.

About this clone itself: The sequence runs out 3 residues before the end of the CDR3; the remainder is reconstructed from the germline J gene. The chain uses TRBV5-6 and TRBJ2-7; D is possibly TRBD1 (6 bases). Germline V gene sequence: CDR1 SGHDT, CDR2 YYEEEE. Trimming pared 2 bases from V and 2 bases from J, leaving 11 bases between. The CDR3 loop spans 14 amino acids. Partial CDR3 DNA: TGTGCCAGCAGCTTTTGGGGGCGCCCCTACGAG. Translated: CASSFWGRPYE. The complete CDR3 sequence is CASSFWGRPYEQYF.

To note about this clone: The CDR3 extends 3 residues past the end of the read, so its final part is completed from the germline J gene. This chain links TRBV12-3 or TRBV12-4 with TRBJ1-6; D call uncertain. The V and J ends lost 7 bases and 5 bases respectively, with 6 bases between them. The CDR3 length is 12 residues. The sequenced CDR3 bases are TGTGCCAGCACCTCAGATAATTCACCC. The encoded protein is CASTSDNSP. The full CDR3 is CASTSDNSPLHF.

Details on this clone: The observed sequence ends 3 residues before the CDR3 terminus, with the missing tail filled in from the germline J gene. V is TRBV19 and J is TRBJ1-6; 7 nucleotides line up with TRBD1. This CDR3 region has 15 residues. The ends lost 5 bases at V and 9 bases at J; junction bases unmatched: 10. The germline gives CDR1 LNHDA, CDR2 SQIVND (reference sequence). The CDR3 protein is CASSDPGAGGSPLHF. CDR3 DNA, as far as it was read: TGTGCCAGTAGTGACCCGGGGGCAGGGGGTTCACCC.

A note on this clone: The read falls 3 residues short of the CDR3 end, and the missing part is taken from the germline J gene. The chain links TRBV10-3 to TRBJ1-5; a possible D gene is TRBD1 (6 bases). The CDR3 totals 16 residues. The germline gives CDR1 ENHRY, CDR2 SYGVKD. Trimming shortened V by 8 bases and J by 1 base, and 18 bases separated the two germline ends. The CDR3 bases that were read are TGTGCCATCTCCGGGACAAGTCCAGGGAGCAATCAGCCC. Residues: CAISGTSPGSNQP. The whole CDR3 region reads CAISGTSPGSNQPQHF.

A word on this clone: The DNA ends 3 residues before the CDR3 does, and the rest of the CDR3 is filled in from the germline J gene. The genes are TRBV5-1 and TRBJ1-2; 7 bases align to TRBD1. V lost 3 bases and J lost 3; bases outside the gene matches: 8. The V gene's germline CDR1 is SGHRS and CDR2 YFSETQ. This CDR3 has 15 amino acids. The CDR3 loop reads CASSSDRAGDYGYTF. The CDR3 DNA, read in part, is TGCGCCAGCAGCTCTGACAGGGCCGGGGACTATGGC.

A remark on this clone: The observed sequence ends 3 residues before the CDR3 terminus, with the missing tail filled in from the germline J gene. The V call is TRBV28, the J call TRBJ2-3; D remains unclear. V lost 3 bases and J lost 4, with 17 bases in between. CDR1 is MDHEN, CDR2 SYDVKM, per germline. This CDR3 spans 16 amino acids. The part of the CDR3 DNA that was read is TGTGCCAGCAGTTTGTATAGGGTTCGATCGCCAGATACG. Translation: CASSLYRVRSPDT. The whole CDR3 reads CASSLYRVRSPDTQYF. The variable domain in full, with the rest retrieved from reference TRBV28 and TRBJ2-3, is DVKVTQSSRYLVKRTGEKVFLECVQDMDHENMFWYRQDPGLGLRLIYFSYDVKMKEKGDIPEGYSVSREKKERFSLILESASTNQTSMYLCASSLYRVRSPDTQYFGPGTRLTVL.

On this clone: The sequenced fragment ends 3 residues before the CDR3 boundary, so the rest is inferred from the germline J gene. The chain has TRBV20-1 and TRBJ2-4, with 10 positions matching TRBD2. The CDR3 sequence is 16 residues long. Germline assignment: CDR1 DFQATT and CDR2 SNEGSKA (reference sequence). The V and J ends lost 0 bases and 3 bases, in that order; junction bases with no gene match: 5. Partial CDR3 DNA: TGCAGTGCTAGAGATGAGCGGGAGGGAATCAAAAACATT. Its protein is CSARDEREGIKNI. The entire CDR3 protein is CSARDEREGIKNIQYF.

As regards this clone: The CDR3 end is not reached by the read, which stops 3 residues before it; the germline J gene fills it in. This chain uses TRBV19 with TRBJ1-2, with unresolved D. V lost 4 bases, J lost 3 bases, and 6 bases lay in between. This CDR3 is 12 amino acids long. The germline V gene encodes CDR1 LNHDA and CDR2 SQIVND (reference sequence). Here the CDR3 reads CASSRDDYGYTF. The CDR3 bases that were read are TGTGCCAGTAGTAGAGACGACTATGGC.

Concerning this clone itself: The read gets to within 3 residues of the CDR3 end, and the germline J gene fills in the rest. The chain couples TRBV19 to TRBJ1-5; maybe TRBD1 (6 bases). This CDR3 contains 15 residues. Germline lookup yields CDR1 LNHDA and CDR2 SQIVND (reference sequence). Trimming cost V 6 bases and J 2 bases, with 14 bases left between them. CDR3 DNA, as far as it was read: TGTGCCAGTAGCAAAGCGGGGGCCGGCAATCAGCCC. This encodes CASSKAGAGNQP. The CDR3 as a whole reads CASSKAGAGNQPQHF.

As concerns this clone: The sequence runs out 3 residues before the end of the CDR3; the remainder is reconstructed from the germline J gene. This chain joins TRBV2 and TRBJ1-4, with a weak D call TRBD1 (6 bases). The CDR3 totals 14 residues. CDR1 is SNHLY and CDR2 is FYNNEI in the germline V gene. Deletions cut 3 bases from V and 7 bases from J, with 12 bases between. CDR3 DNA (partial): TGTGCCAGCAGTGAGGGGGGGGCGAGTGAAAAA. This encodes CASSEGGASEK. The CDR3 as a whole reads CASSEGGASEKLFF.

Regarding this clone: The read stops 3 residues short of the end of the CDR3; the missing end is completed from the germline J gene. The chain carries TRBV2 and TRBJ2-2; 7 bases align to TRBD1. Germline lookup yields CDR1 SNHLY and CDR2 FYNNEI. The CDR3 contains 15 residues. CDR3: CASSTEGTADEKLFF. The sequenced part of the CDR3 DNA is TGTGCCAGCAGTACTGAGGGGACAGCGGATGAAAAG.

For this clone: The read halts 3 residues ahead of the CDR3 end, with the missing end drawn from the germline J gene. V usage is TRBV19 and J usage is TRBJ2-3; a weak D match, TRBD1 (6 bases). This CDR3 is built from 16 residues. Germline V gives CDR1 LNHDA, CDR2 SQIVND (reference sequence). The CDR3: CASSIIRQAYSQPQYF. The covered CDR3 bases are TGTGCCAGTAGTATCATTCGACAGGCTTACAGTCAGCCG. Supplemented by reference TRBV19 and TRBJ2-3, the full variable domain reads DGGITQSPKYLFRKEGQNVTLSCEQNLNHDAMYWYRQDPGQGLRLIYYSQIVNDFQKGDIAEGYSVSREKKESFPLTVTSAQKNPTAFYLCASSIIRQAYSQPQYFGPGTRLTVL.

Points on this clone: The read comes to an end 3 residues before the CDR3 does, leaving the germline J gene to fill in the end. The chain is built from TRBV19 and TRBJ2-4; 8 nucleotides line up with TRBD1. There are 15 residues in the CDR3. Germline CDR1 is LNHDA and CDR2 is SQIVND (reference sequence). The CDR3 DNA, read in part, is TGTGCCAGTACCGATCTCGGACAGGGAGACTATGGT. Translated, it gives CASTDLGQGDYG. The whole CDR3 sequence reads CASTDLGQGDYGQYF.

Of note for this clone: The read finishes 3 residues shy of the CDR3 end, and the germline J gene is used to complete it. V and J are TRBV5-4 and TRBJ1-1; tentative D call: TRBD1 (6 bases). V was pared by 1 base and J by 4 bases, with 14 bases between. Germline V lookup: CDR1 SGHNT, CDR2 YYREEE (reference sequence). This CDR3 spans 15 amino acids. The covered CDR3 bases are TGTGCCAGCAGCTTGAGCCTGGGGGCGGGCACTGAA. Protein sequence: CASSLSLGAGTE. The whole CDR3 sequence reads CASSLSLGAGTEAFF.

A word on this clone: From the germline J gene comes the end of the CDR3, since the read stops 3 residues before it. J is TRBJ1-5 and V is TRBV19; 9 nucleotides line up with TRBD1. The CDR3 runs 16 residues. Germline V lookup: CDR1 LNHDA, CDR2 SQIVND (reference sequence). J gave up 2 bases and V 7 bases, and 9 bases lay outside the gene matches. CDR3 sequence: CASNSWTGDGNQPQHF. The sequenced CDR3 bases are TGTGCCAGTAATTCTTGGACAGGGGACGGCAATCAGCCC.

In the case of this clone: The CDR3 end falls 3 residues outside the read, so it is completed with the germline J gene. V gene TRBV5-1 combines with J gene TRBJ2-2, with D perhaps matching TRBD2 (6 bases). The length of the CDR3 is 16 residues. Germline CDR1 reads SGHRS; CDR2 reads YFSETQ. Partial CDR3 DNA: TGCGCCAGCAGGAGTACGGGAGTACCTGGGGCCAACGTG. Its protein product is CASRSTGVPGANV. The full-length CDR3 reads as CASRSTGVPGANVLFF.

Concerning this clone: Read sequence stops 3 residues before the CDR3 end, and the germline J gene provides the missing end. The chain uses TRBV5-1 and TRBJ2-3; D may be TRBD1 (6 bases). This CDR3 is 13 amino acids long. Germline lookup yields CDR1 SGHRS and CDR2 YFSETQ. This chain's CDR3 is CASRIYREETQYF. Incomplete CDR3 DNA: TGCGCCAGCAGAATATACAGGGAAGAGACG.

The DNA read from the CDR3 is TGTGCCAGTAGTATAACAGGAATGAACACTGAA. Its protein product is CASSITGMNTE. The whole CDR3 reads CASSITGMNTEAFF. The J gene is TRBJ1-1, the V gene TRBV19, with D possibly being TRBD1 (5 bases). The DNA ends 3 residues before the CDR3 does, and the rest of the CDR3 is filled in from the germline J gene. The germline V and J ends were trimmed by 2 bases and 0 bases, with 7 bases remaining between them. Germline V lookup: CDR1 LNHDA, CDR2 SQIVND (reference sequence). The CDR3 covers 14 residues. The variable domain in full, with the rest retrieved from reference TRBV19 and TRBJ1-1, is DGGITQSPKYLFRKEGQNVTLSCEQNLNHDAMYWYRQDPGQGLRLIYYSQIVNDFQKGDIAEGYSVSREKKESFPLTVTSAQKNPTAFYLCASSITGMNTEAFFGQGTRLTVV.